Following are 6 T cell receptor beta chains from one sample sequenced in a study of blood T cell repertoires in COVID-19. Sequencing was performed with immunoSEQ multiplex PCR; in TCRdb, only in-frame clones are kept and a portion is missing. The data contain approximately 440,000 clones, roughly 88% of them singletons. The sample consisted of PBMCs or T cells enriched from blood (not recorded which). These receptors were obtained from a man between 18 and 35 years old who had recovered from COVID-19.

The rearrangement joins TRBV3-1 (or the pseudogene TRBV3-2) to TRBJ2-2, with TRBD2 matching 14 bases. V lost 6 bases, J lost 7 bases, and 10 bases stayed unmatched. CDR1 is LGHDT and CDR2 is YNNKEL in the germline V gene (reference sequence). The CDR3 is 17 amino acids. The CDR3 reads CASRGPGLAGVNGELFF. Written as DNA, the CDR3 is TGTGCCAGCAGGGGCCCGGGACTAGCGGGAGTCAACGGGGAGCTGTTTTTT.

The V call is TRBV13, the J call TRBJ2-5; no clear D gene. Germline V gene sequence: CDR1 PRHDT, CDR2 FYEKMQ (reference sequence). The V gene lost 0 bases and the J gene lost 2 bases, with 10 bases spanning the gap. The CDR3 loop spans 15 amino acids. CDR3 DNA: TGTGCCAGCAGCTTAGGCCTAGGCAGTCAAGAGACCCAGTACTTC. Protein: CASSLGLGSQETQYF.

The CDR3 bases are TGCGCCAGCAGCGGGGGACTAGCGGGAGAAGGGCCCACAGATACGCAGTATTTT. Its protein product is CASSGGLAGEGPTDTQYF. J is TRBJ2-3 and V is TRBV5-1; 14 positions agree with TRBD2. V was clipped by 4 bases and J by 2 bases; unmatched bases: 9. The germline CDR1 and CDR2 sequences are SGHRS and YFSETQ. The CDR3 is made up of 18 amino acids.

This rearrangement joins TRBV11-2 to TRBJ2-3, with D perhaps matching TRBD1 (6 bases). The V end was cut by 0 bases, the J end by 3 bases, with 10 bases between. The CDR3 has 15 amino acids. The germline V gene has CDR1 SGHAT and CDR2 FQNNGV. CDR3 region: CASSLDRGSTDTQYF. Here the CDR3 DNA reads TGTGCCAGCAGCTTAGACAGGGGAAGTACAGATACGCAGTATTTT.

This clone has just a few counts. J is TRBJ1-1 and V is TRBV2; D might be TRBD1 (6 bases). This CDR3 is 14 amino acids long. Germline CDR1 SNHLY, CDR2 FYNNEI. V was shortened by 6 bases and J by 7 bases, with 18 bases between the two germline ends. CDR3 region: CASSPFNAGDEAFF. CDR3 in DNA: TGTGCCAGCAGCCCCTTTAACGCAGGGGATGAAGCTTTCTTT.

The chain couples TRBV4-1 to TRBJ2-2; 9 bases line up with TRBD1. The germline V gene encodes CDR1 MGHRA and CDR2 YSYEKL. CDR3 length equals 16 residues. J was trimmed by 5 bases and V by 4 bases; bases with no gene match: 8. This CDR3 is CASSRPGQGRTGELFF. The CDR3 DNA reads TGCGCCAGCAGCCGACCGGGACAGGGCCGTACCGGGGAGCTGTTTTTT.